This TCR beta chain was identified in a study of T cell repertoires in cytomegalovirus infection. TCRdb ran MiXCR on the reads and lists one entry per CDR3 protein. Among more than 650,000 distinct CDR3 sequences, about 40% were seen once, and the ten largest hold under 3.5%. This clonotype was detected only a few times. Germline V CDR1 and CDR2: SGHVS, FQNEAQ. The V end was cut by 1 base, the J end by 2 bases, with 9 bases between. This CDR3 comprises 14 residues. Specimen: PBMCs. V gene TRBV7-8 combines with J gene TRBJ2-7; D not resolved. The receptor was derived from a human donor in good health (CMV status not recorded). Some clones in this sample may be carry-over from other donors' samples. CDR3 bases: TGTGCCAGCAGCTTAGTGCAGAAACCCTACGAGCAGTACTTC. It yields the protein CASSLVQKPYEQYF.